Below, one TCR beta chain is given with its context. Here immunoSEQ multiplex PCR was the method, and the copy in TCRdb shows in-frame clones only, minus some. The sample includes some 73,000 clones, roughly 79% of them seen just once. This CDR3 is built from 14 residues. V was trimmed by 6 bases and J by 3 bases, leaving 12 bases between them. Per the germline V gene, CDR1 is MNHEY and CDR2 is SVGAGI. The record originates from a study of radiotherapy plus CTLA-4 blockade in lung cancer. The chain uses TRBV6-5 and TRBJ1-5; D is undetermined. This receptor was identified in a human donor with non-small cell lung cancer whose response to radiotherapy plus ipilimumab could not be evaluated. Some clones in this sample may be carry-over from other donors' samples. The sample in question was peripheral blood, obtained from a patient treated with radiotherapy plus ipilimumab. In nucleotides, the CDR3 is TGTGCCAGCAGATTTCCGGGATCCAATCAGCCCCAGCATTTT. It specifies CASRFPGSNQPQHF.